Listed below are T cell receptor beta chains from one sample, sequenced in a study of T cell responses to AZD1222 COVID-19 vaccine. Clones were sequenced by immunoSEQ multiplex PCR, and TCRdb holds only the in-frame ones, with some missing. The sample contains about 95,000 clones, approximately 88% of which appear only once. The specimen was peripheral blood, collected on day 0 of AZD1222 vaccination. These receptors were obtained from an adult in good health. Both conserved end residues are part of each CDR3. The D gene is left open where the match is weak. Expanded clones get a size class; other rows say once, few or many, or leave the size out.

clone size | D gene | J gene | V gene | CDR3 protein | CDR3 DNA
few | TRBD1 | TRBJ1-2 | TRBV7-3 | CASSSTGSGGYTF | TGTGCCAGCAGCTCGACAGGGAGTGGTGGCTACACCTTC
- | - | TRBJ1-1 | TRBV30 | CAWSRTANTEAFF | TGTGCCTGGAGTCGGACAGCTAACACTGAAGCTTTCTTT
- | - | TRBJ2-7 | TRBV19 | CASREKGFGDSYEQYF | TGTGCCAGTAGGGAAAAAGGGTTTGGGGACTCCTACGAGCAGTACTTC
- | - | TRBJ1-2 | TRBV3-1/TRBV3-2 | CASSQESILYGYTF | TGTGCCAGCAGCCAAGAATCTATTCTCTATGGCTACACCTTC
- | TRBD2 | TRBJ2-4 | TRBV11-2 | CASSGREGADIQYF | TGTGCCAGCAGCGGTAGGGAGGGAGCGGACATTCAGTACTTC
- | TRBD1 | TRBJ1-3 | TRBV5-1 | CASSLGTGSLSGNTIYF | TGCGCCAGCAGCTTGGGGACAGGGAGCCTCTCTGGAAACACCATATATTTT
- | - | TRBJ2-5 | TRBV11-2 | CASSSGSEVETQYF | TGTGCCAGCAGCTCAGGTTCTGAAGTTGAGACCCAGTACTTC
- | - | TRBJ2-5 | TRBV15 | CATSRALPVGETQYF | TGTGCCACCAGCAGAGCCCTCCCCGTTGGGGAGACCCAGTACTTC
few | - | TRBJ1-6 | TRBV5-4 | CASRDQGSYNSPLHF | TGTGCCAGCAGGGATCAGGGATCCTATAATTCACCCCTCCACTTT
- | TRBD1 | TRBJ2-4 | TRBV5-1 | CASSWGQQNIQYF | TGCGCCAGCAGCTGGGGACAGCAAAACATTCAGTACTTC
- | - | TRBJ1-5 | TRBV6-6 | CASSSRYSNQPQHF | TGTGCCAGCAGTTCCAGGTATAGCAATCAGCCCCAGCATTTT
- | - | TRBJ2-7 | TRBV19 | CASSIGPALYEQYF | TGTGCCAGTAGTATCGGACCGGCCCTCTACGAGCAGTACTTC
- | TRBD1 | TRBJ2-7 | TRBV5-4 | CASSLADRERNEQYF | TGTGCCAGCAGCTTGGCCGACAGGGAGAGGAACGAGCAGTACTTC
- | TRBD2 | TRBJ2-7 | TRBV5-5 | CASRRDREVSYEQYF | TGTGCCAGCAGACGGGACCGGGAGGTGTCCTACGAGCAGTACTTC
few | TRBD2 | TRBJ2-3 | TRBV6-4 | CASSDGLASTDTQYF | TGTGCCAGCAGTGATGGACTAGCCAGCACAGATACGCAGTATTTT
- | - | TRBJ1-3 | TRBV5-1 | CASSLSGSSGNTIYF | TGCGCCAGCAGCTTGTCCGGATCCTCTGGAAACACCATATATTTT
- | - | TRBJ1-3 | TRBV10-1 | CASSETVSSGNTIYF | TGCGCCAGCAGTGAGACAGTGAGCTCTGGAAACACCATATATTTT
once | - | TRBJ1-6 | TRBV7-9 | CASSWLSNSPLHF | TGTGCCAGCAGCTGGCTAAGTAATTCACCCCTCCACTTT
- | TRBD1 | TRBJ1-5 | TRBV20-1 | CSASTWDREGGSNQPQHF | TGCAGTGCTAGTACATGGGACAGGGAGGGGGGAAGCAATCAGCCCCAGCATTTT
- | TRBD1 | TRBJ1-1 | TRBV11-3 | CASSLTGQGALFEAFF | TGTGCCAGCAGCTTGACTGGACAGGGGGCTTTGTTTGAAGCTTTCTTT
once | - | TRBJ2-3 | TRBV6-5 | CASTSGNTQYF | TGTGCCAGCACCTCGGGAAATACGCAGTATTTT
- | - | TRBJ1-5 | TRBV5-1 | CASSLAGGYQPQHF | TGCGCCAGCAGCTTGGCGGGCGGTTATCAGCCCCAGCATTTT
- | - | TRBJ1-1 | TRBV5-1 | CASSLQGQGTEAFF | TGCGCCAGCAGCTTGCAGGGGCAGGGCACTGAAGCTTTCTTT
- | TRBD1 | TRBJ2-5 | TRBV7-2 | CASSQGQVQETQYF | TGTGCCAGCAGCCAGGGACAGGTCCAAGAGACCCAGTACTTC
- | - | TRBJ1-6 | TRBV14 | CASSQGSLNSPLHF | TGTGCCAGCAGCCAAGGGTCCCTCAATTCACCCCTCCACTTT
few | - | TRBJ2-1 | TRBV5-1 | CASSLEGGSYNEQFF | TGCGCCAGCAGCTTGGAGGGGGGCTCCTACAATGAGCAGTTCTTC
- | - | TRBJ2-3 | TRBV19 | CASSPTTPTNTDTQYF | TGTGCCAGTAGCCCTACGACCCCTACAAACACAGATACGCAGTATTTT
- | - | TRBJ1-3 | TRBV30 | CAWSELRRIGNTIYF | TGTGCCTGGAGCGAACTAAGAAGAATTGGAAACACCATATATTTT
- | - | TRBJ1-5 | TRBV20-1 | CSASGGPGPQHF | TGCAGTGCCAGTGGAGGCCCGGGGCCCCAGCATTTT
- | TRBD2 | TRBJ2-3 | TRBV10-1 | CASTSTRGTQYF | TGCGCCAGCACTTCTACGCGGGGGACGCAGTATTTT
- | TRBD2 | TRBJ2-7 | TRBV27 | CASSLSWAGGRNEQYF | TGTGCCAGCAGTTTATCGTGGGCGGGGGGGCGCAACGAGCAGTACTTC
- | - | TRBJ1-2 | TRBV18 | CATSKLTNYGYTF | TGTGCCACCTCGAAGTTGACGAACTATGGCTACACCTTC
once | - | TRBJ1-6 | TRBV4-1 | CAASDRLEHTLHF | TGCGCCGCCAGTGATCGGCTGGAGCACACCCTCCACTTT
- | - | TRBJ1-6 | TRBV5-1 | CASSYTGMDSPLHF | TGCGCCAGCAGCTATACAGGGATGGATTCACCCCTCCACTTT
- | - | TRBJ1-1 | TRBV5-4 | CASSPRQANTEAFF | TGTGCCAGCAGCCCCCGACAGGCGAACACTGAAGCTTTCTTT
- | TRBD1 | TRBJ1-2 | TRBV9 | CASSVVGPGGRGYTF | TGTGCCAGCAGCGTAGTGGGCCCAGGGGGCCGTGGCTACACCTTC